The TCR beta chain under discussion was sequenced for a study of regulatory T cells in long-lasting Graves disease. This clonotype has at least ten counts. One end of the junction does not line up with germline, which may come from a read error. Germline CDR1 reads SSHAT; CDR2 reads FNYEAQ (reference sequence). The CDR3 contains 13 residues. The time point here: newly diagnosed GD, antithyroid drugs for less than 3 months. PBMC RNA served as the TCR library source. CDR3-region Arm-PCR and iRepertoire HTBI primers produced the TCR beta libraries. TCRdb fed the multiplex PCR reads into MiXCR, producing one record per CDR3 protein. Here the sample spans 530,000 or so distinct CDR3 sequences, more than 15% being singletons. These records were also assigned to another study, of T cells in Graves' hyperthyroidism and ophthalmopathy. Per that paper: The TCR CDR3 first-round RT-PCR relied on the HTBI primer set.

This specimen consisted of peripheral blood mononuclear cells (PBMCs), obtained at new diagnosis, from a patient treated with antithyroid drugs. The chain combines TRBV7-7 with TRBJ2-1, with a tentative D call TRBD2 (5 bases). This TCR came from a man aged 18 to 35 with Graves disease. The CDR3 here is CASSLASSNEQFF. The CDR3 DNA follows: TGTGCTAGCAGCTTAGCGAGCAGCAATGAGCAGTTCTTC.